Reported below is one T cell receptor beta chain. This sample stems from a study of blood T cell repertoires in COVID-19. Across the whole study: The origin of the acute and convalescent COVID-19 samples was the United States, Italy and Spain. T cells, B-cell-depleted T cells, or PBMCs supplied cDNA or gDNA.

CDR3 length equals 15 residues. Germline values: CDR1 SGHTA, CDR2 FQGNSA. Unmatched junction bases numbered 5, after V lost 5 bases and J lost 1 base. In the source study's methods: How many nucleated cells were present was estimated from reference gene primer amplification. Clones were sequenced by immunoSEQ multiplex PCR, and TCRdb holds only the in-frame ones, with some missing. That table gives V, J and clone size, and the DNA gave D and trimming. The data hold approximately 160,000 clones, with 85% to 95% observed a single time. The V and J genes are TRBV7-2 and TRBJ1-2, with TRBD1 matching over 9 bases. Sequencing input: peripheral blood. The source of this sequence is a man aged 50 or older with acute or convalescent COVID-19. The CDR3 region is CASSPDRGVNYGYTF. The CDR3 DNA reads TGTGCCAGCAGCCCGGACAGGGGAGTTAACTATGGCTACACCTTC.